Described below is a single T cell receptor (beta chain) sequence and its context. TCRdb reprocessed the 5' RACE reads via MiXCR and lists one record per CDR3 protein. The table lists under 600,000 distinct CDR3 sequences, roughly 12% of them singletons. V dropped 1 base and J dropped 7; count of bases not matched to a gene: 6. Per the germline V gene, CDR1 is DFQATT and CDR2 is SNEGSKA (reference sequence). The CDR3 totals 14 residues. These data come from a study of T cells after yellow fever vaccination. The starting material was PBMCs, obtained on the day of the yellow fever booster vaccination. The TCR originated in a young man who received the YFV17D yellow fever vaccine. This chain joins TRBV20-1 and TRBJ2-3; 9 bases are shared with TRBD2. The CDR3 is CSARVSSGMYTQYF. In DNA form, the CDR3 reads TGCAGTGCTAGAGTTTCTAGCGGGATGTATACGCAGTATTTT.